What follows describes a single T cell receptor (beta chain). This entry is derived from a study of blood T cell repertoires in COVID-19. Libraries were prepared by immunoSEQ multiplex PCR; TCRdb keeps only in-frame clonotypes and omits some of them. Of some 45,000 clones listed, about 87% are singletons. Germline CDR1 reads LNHDA; CDR2 reads SQIVND (reference sequence). V dropped 5 bases and J dropped 3; count of bases not matched to a gene: 6. This CDR3 region has 14 residues. This chain joins TRBV19 and TRBJ2-7; TRBD1 matches at 8 bases. This receptor was identified in a man aged 55 to 70 with active COVID-19. The sequencing sample was made of peripheral blood. The CDR3 sequence: CASSPRTGSYEQYF. The CDR3, as DNA: TGTGCCAGTAGTCCACGGACAGGGAGCTACGAGCAGTACTTC.